What follows are 30 T cell receptor beta chains derived from one specimen sequenced in a study of blood T cell repertoires in COVID-19. Data came from immunoSEQ multiplex PCR; TCRdb stores just in-frame clones and leaves some out. The data contain about 71,000 clones, about four fifths of them seen just once; the ten biggest clones take up about 13%. The sample taken for sequencing was peripheral blood. The source is a woman older than 75 with acute or convalescent COVID-19.

The chain recombines TRBV6-5 with TRBJ2-1; the match to TRBD2 covers 12 bases. The CDR3 has 15 residues. The trim removed 6 bases at V and 6 bases at J, leaving 6 bases unmatched. Looked up from germline, CDR1 is MNHEY and CDR2 is SVGAGI. For the CDR3, the DNA is TGTGCCAGCAGGGGGGCTAGCGGGAGGGCCAATGAGCAGTTCTTC. This codes for CASRGASGRANEQFF.

The chain couples TRBV2 to TRBJ1-6; D might be TRBD1 (6 bases). The CDR3 is 14 residues long. From germline, CDR1 is SNHLY and CDR2 FYNNEI. Trimming stripped 2 bases from V and 7 bases from J, with 9 bases between. The DNA of the CDR3 is TGTGCCAGCAGTGAACAGGGGTGGAATTCACCCCTCCACTTT. This sequence encodes CASSEQGWNSPLHF. Full variable domain (rest looked up from reference TRBV2 and TRBJ1-6): EPEVTQTPSHQVTQMGQEVILRCVPISNHLYFYWYRQILGQKVEFLVSFYNNEISEKSEIFDDQFSVERPDGSNFTLKIRSTKLEDSAMYFCASSEQGWNSPLHFGNGTRLTVT.

The chain carries TRBV5-5 and TRBJ2-5; tentative D call: TRBD2 (5 bases). Germline CDR1 and CDR2: SGHKS and YYEKEE (reference sequence). The V end was cut by 0 bases, the J end by 0 bases, with 9 bases between. The CDR3 is 15 residues long. This chain's CDR3 is CASSLGTVYQETQYF. In DNA form, the CDR3 reads TGTGCCAGCAGCTTGGGGACTGTGTACCAAGAGACCCAGTACTTC.

The chain carries TRBV7-2 and TRBJ2-1; 11 bases align to TRBD2. The CDR3 extends over 16 amino acids. The V gene's germline CDR1 is SGHTA and CDR2 FQGNSA. Trimming at V came to 7 bases and at J to 2 bases, leaving 7 bases not matched to a gene. In DNA form, the CDR3 reads TGTGCCAGCATCCTACTAGCGGGAGCCCCCTACAATGAGCAGTTCTTC. It yields the protein CASILLAGAPYNEQFF.

Regarding this clone: One end of the junction does not line up with germline, which may come from a read error. The rearrangement links TRBV19 to TRBJ2-1; 14 bases map to TRBD2. This CDR3 region has 13 residues. Per germline, CDR1 LNHDA and CDR2 SQIVND (reference sequence). The CDR3 region has the DNA TGTGCCAGTACCTTGACTAGCGGGAGGGCCCTCGTCTTC. Protein sequence: CASTLTSGRALVF.

This clone was seen a single time. The rearrangement links TRBV19 to TRBJ2-7, with TRBD1 matching 12 bases. Germline V gene sequence: CDR1 LNHDA, CDR2 SQIVND (reference sequence). Losses at the gene ends were 5 bases for V and 4 bases for J; bases not matched to a gene: 9. The CDR3 is 16 amino acids. The CDR3 region has the DNA TGTGCCAGTAGTTCAACCGGGACAGGGGGCATATACGAGCAGTACTTC. Encoded protein: CASSSTGTGGIYEQYF.

This clone was observed once. This chain connects TRBV13 to TRBJ2-1; TRBD2 matches at 12 bases. The CDR3 has 16 amino acids. V lost 2 bases, J lost 7 bases, and 6 bases stayed unmatched. Per the germline V gene, CDR1 is PRHDT and CDR2 is FYEKMQ (reference sequence). This CDR3 reads CASSLLAGGPRNEQFF. As DNA, the CDR3 is TGTGCCAGCAGCTTACTAGCGGGAGGGCCGCGGAATGAGCAGTTCTTC.

The J gene is TRBJ1-2, the V gene TRBV30; D gene unclear. Germline V gene lookup returns CDR1 GTSNPN and CDR2 SVGIG (reference sequence). Trimming took 2 bases from V and 4 from J, leaving 11 bases between them. This CDR3 has 13 residues. CDR3: CAWSPGSGYGYTF. In DNA form, the CDR3 reads TGTGCCTGGAGTCCGGGGTCGGGCTATGGCTACACCTTC.

The chain has TRBV19 and TRBJ2-2, with D possibly TRBD1 on 6 matching bases. V was clipped by 10 bases and J by 1 base, with 10 bases between them. The CDR3 covers 13 residues. Germline V CDR1 and CDR2: LNHDA, SQIVND (reference sequence). CDR3 loop: CAIGQLNTGELFF. CDR3 sequence (DNA): TGTGCCATCGGACAGCTGAACACCGGGGAGCTGTTTTTT.

The CDR3 sequence: CAIPLGQESPSGANVLTF. CDR3 DNA sequence: TGTGCCATCCCCTTGGGACAGGAGTCCCCCTCTGGGGCCAACGTCCTGACTTTC. The chain uses TRBV10-3 and TRBJ2-6, with 8 bases aligning to TRBD1. From germline, CDR1 is ENHRY and CDR2 SYGVKD. There are 18 residues in the CDR3. The ends lost 8 bases at V and 0 bases at J; junction bases unmatched: 12.

This clone was found a few times. This sequence joins TRBV4-1 and TRBJ2-7; TRBD2 might be the D (5 bases). This CDR3 is 15 amino acids long. The V gene's germline CDR1 is MGHRA and CDR2 YSYEKL. V was trimmed by 4 bases and J by 2 bases, leaving 15 bases between them. CDR3 residues: CASSPPSAAAYEQYF. CDR3 in DNA: TGCGCCAGCAGCCCGCCCTCAGCGGCCGCCTACGAGCAGTACTTC.

The chain recombines TRBV7-7 with TRBJ2-3; D may be TRBD1 (6 bases). The V gene lost 5 bases and the J gene lost 4 bases, with 16 bases spanning the gap. Germline assignment: CDR1 SSHAT and CDR2 FNYEAQ (reference sequence). This CDR3 comprises 15 residues. The CDR3 DNA is TGTGCCAGCAGCCGTTTTCCAGGGGCATCAGATACGCAGTATTTT. It codes for CASSRFPGASDTQYF.

CDR3 in amino acids: CATKRSSGLSSYNEQFF. The CDR3, as DNA: TGTGCCACCAAGCGCAGTAGCGGGCTGAGCTCCTACAATGAGCAGTTCTTC. The chain employs TRBV27 and TRBJ2-1; 7 bases agree with TRBD2. The junction had 15 bases not matched to a gene; V was cut back by 10 bases and J by 0 bases. CDR1 and CDR2 from the germline V gene are MNHEY and SMNVEV (reference sequence). The CDR3 loop spans 17 amino acids.

The V and J genes are TRBV6-4 and TRBJ1-2, with 12 bases lining up with TRBD1. Germline V gene data show CDR1 as MRHNA and CDR2 as SNTAGT. This CDR3 region has 16 residues. With V trimmed by 5 bases and J by 6 bases, 10 bases remained unmatched. The CDR3 DNA reads as TGTGCCAGCAGTCCCACTCCGGGACAGGGGGCTCATGGCTACACCTTC. Its protein is CASSPTPGQGAHGYTF.

The chain recombines TRBV6-1 with TRBJ1-2, with TRBD1 matching over 10 bases. The CDR3 extends over 17 amino acids. V shed 3 bases, J shed 8 bases, and the junction held 15 bases outside the gene matches. From germline, CDR1 is MNHNS and CDR2 SASEGT. The CDR3 DNA reads as TGTGCCAGCAGTGAGAGGCCCCGGACAGGGGGACGACGAGGCTACACCTTC. Encoded protein: CASSERPRTGGRRGYTF.

This rearrangement joins TRBV10-3 to TRBJ1-2, with 7 positions matching TRBD1. Germline CDR1 is ENHRY and CDR2 is SYGVKD. The V segment lost 2 bases and the J segment 6 bases; nucleotides outside the gene matches: 0. This CDR3 is built from 12 residues. The CDR3 DNA sequence: TGTGCCATCAGTGAGGACAGGGATGGCTACACCTTC. This encodes CAISEDRDGYTF.

The V and J genes are TRBV9 and TRBJ2-7; perhaps TRBD1 as D (6 bases). V was shortened by 0 bases and J by 2 bases, with 12 bases between the two germline ends. Germline CDR1 is SGDLS and CDR2 is YYNGEE. This CDR3 is 15 amino acids long. The CDR3 loop is CASSVGDISPYEQYF. The CDR3 DNA follows: TGTGCCAGCAGCGTAGGGGACATCTCCCCCTACGAGCAGTACTTC. Complete variable domain (other parts from reference TRBV9 and TRBJ2-7): DSGVTQTPKHLITATGQRVTLRCSPRSGDLSVYWYQQSLDQGLQFLIQYYNGEERAKGNILERFSAQQFPDLHSELNLSSLELGDSALYFCASSVGDISPYEQYFGPGTRLTVT.

This chain connects TRBV7-9 to TRBJ2-1, with 10 bases aligning to TRBD2. J was trimmed by 8 bases and V by 5 bases; bases with no gene match: 9. Germline values: CDR1 SEHNR, CDR2 FQNEAQ (reference sequence). This CDR3 is built from 15 residues. The CDR3 DNA reads TGTGCCAGCAGCCTTACTAGCGGGATTCGAGATGAGCAGTTCTTC. Translation: CASSLTSGIRDEQFF. Full variable domain (outside the CDR3, taken from reference TRBV7-9 and TRBJ2-1): DTGVSQNPRHKITKRGQNVTFRCDPISEHNRLYWYRQTLGQGPEFLTYFQNEAQLEKSRLLSDRFSAERPKGSFSTLEIQRTEQGDSAMYLCASSLTSGIRDEQFFGPGTRLTVL.

The V gene is TRBV5-4, the J gene TRBJ2-7; D gene uncertain. V shed 5 bases and J shed 0 bases, with 9 bases lying between them. CDR3 size: 13 residues. The germline gives CDR1 SGHNT, CDR2 YYREEE (reference sequence). The DNA for the CDR3 is TGTGCCAGCAGTGGTGCGGCCTCCTACGAGCAGTACTTC. Translated, it gives CASSGAASYEQYF.

The chain recombines TRBV7-9 with TRBJ2-1; possibly TRBD2 for D (6 bases). Germline V gives CDR1 SEHNR, CDR2 FQNEAQ (reference sequence). Trimming shortened V by 7 bases and J by 2 bases, and 18 bases separated the two germline ends. The CDR3 sequence is 16 residues long. The CDR3 DNA sequence: TGTGCCAGCACTAGTTTTGGGGGGAGCGCCTACAATGAGCAGTTCTTC. Amino acids: CASTSFGGSAYNEQFF.

The CDR3 bases are TGTGCCAGCAGCGCAGCGACAGGCTCCTACAATGAGCAGTTCTTC. Translation: CASSAATGSYNEQFF. The chain links TRBV9 to TRBJ2-1, with D maybe TRBD1 (6 bases). V shed 3 bases and J shed 0 bases, with 10 bases lying between them. The CDR3 totals 15 residues. The germline V gene has CDR1 SGDLS and CDR2 YYNGEE. The whole variable domain, remainder taken from reference TRBV9 and TRBJ2-1, is DSGVTQTPKHLITATGQRVTLRCSPRSGDLSVYWYQQSLDQGLQFLIQYYNGEERAKGNILERFSAQQFPDLHSELNLSSLELGDSALYFCASSAATGSYNEQFFGPGTRLTVL.

The rearrangement links TRBV4-2 to TRBJ2-3; 7 nucleotides agree with TRBD1. This CDR3 is built from 15 residues. The V segment lost 0 bases and the J segment 7 bases; nucleotides outside the gene matches: 7. Germline V gene lookup returns CDR1 LGHNA and CDR2 YNFKEQ. The CDR3 loop reads CASSQDRGSGNTQYF. CDR3 sequence (DNA): TGTGCCAGCAGCCAAGACAGGGGGTCGGGAAATACGCAGTATTTT.

This sequence joins TRBV28 and TRBJ1-5; possibly TRBD1 for D (6 bases). The CDR3 spans 17 residues. The ends were cut back, 3 bases at V and 0 bases at J, with 15 bases in the middle. Germline V gene sequence: CDR1 MDHEN, CDR2 SYDVKM. The CDR3 region is CASSFKGQTLSNQPQHF. For the CDR3, the DNA is TGTGCCAGCAGTTTTAAGGGACAAACCCTTAGCAATCAGCCCCAGCATTTT.

This chain uses TRBV11-1 with TRBJ2-3; 11 positions agree with TRBD2. The length of the CDR3 is 16 residues. Germline V gene data show CDR1 as SGHAT and CDR2 as FQDESV (reference sequence). J was trimmed by 5 bases and V by 5 bases; bases with no gene match: 9. The CDR3 DNA follows: TGTGCCAGCAGCCTTTTAGCGGGAGGGCTCATAGATACGCAGTATTTT. This sequence encodes CASSLLAGGLIDTQYF.

The CDR3 DNA is TGTGCCAGCAGTTTGGGTTTGGGGCGGCAGGGGGCATACAATGAGCAGTTCTTC. It yields the protein CASSLGLGRQGAYNEQFF. This sequence joins TRBV27 and TRBJ2-1; 8 bases match TRBD1. The CDR3 is 18 amino acids. Germline V gene sequence: CDR1 MNHEY, CDR2 SMNVEV (reference sequence). The trim removed 3 bases at V and 4 bases at J, leaving 14 bases unmatched.

This sequence joins TRBV5-4 and TRBJ2-2; 8 bases are shared with TRBD1. Germline CDR1 and CDR2: SGHNT and YYREEE (reference sequence). V was pared by 0 bases and J by 1 base, with 2 bases of the junction left unmatched. This CDR3 is 16 amino acids long. Here the CDR3 DNA reads TGTGCCAGCAGCTTGGCCGGGACAGGGAACACCGGGGAGCTGTTTTTT. Its protein is CASSLAGTGNTGELFF.

This rearrangement joins TRBV7-2 to TRBJ2-3, with unresolved D. The V end lost 5 bases, the J end lost 0 bases, and 9 bases lay between the germline ends. The CDR3 covers 14 residues. Germline V gene sequence: CDR1 SGHTA, CDR2 FQGNSA. As DNA, the CDR3 is TGTGCCAGCAGCCAACAGTTTAGCACAGATACGCAGTATTTT. This encodes CASSQQFSTDTQYF.

This clone has just a few counts. DNA for the CDR3: TGTGCCAGCAGTCTCCTCCCCGGGGCGGGGGAGCAGTACTTC. Encoded protein: CASSLLPGAGEQYF. The V and J genes are TRBV27 and TRBJ2-7; tentatively, D is TRBD2 (6 bases). Trimming took off 5 bases at V and 7 bases at J, with 18 bases between the two ends. CDR1 MNHEY and CDR2 SMNVEV come from the germline V gene (reference sequence). The CDR3 spans 14 residues.

V and J are TRBV27 and TRBJ2-1; D possibly corresponds to TRBD2 (6 bases). The CDR3 length is 15 residues. The germline V gene has CDR1 MNHEY and CDR2 SMNVEV (reference sequence). V was shortened by 5 bases and J by 0 bases, with 11 bases between the two germline ends. CDR3 coding DNA: TGTGCCAGCAGTCCCGGGACTGTCTCCTACAATGAGCAGTTCTTC. As protein: CASSPGTVSYNEQFF.

V and J are TRBV2 and TRBJ1-5; TRBD1 is a possible D gene (5 bases). This CDR3 is built from 14 residues. Germline assignment: CDR1 SNHLY and CDR2 FYNNEI. Trimming took 4 bases from V and 3 from J, leaving 10 bases between them. The CDR3: CASSATDPNQPQHF. The CDR3 DNA reads TGTGCCAGCAGTGCGACAGACCCCAATCAGCCCCAGCATTTT.